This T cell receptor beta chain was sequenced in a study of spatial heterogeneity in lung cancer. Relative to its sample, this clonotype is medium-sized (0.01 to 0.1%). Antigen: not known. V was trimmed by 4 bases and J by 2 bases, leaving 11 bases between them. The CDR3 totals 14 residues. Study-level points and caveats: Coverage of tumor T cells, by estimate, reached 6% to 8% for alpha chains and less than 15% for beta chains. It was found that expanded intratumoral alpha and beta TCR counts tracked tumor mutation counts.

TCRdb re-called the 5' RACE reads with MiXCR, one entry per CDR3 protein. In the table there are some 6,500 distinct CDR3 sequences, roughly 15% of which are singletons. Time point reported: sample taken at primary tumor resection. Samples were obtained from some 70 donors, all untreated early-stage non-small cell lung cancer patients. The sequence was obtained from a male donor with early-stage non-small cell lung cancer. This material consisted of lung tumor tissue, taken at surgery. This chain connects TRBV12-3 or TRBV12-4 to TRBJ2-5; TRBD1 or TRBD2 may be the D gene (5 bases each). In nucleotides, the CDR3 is TGTGCCAGCAGTTCCCGGGACGGACAAGAGACCCAGTACTTC. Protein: CASSSRDGQETQYF.